This entry concerns a single T cell receptor beta chain. Germline loops: CDR1 LNHNV, CDR2 YYDKDF (reference sequence). This CDR3 has 14 amino acids. V was pared by 0 bases and J by 3 bases, with 5 bases between. The sample comes from a study of blood T cell repertoires in COVID-19. On the study more broadly: The origin of the acute and convalescent COVID-19 samples was the United States, Italy and Spain.

In the study's own analysis: Amplified reference gene primers provided the basis for estimating nucleated cell counts. Sequencing was performed with immunoSEQ multiplex PCR; in TCRdb, only in-frame clones are kept and a portion is missing. From that table come the V and J calls and clone size; the DNA was used to work out D and trimming. The sample includes approximately 220,000 clones, approximately 88% seen only once; the top ten take under 30%. Sequences were obtained from peripheral blood. The clonotype originates from a man between 35 and 55 years old with acute or convalescent COVID-19. The chain employs TRBV15 and TRBJ2-2; possibly TRBD1 for D (5 bases). The CDR3, as DNA: TGTGCCACCAGCAGAGACAGGGACACCGGGGAGCTGTTTTTT. Translated: CATSRDRDTGELFF.